The next 25 T cell receptor beta chains were all read from a single sample in a study of T cells in Graves' hyperthyroidism and ophthalmopathy. What was amplified from RNA transcripts were TCR beta CDR3 regions. Initially, a first-round RT-PCR of the TCR CDR3 employed the HTBI primer set. TCRdb recomputed calls from the multiplex PCR reads with MiXCR, one row per CDR3 protein. The table shows fewer than 350,000 distinct CDR3 sequences, with 13% occurring only once. Sequencing used blood. Receptors were obtained from a woman in her 30s with Graves' hyperthyroidism that later progressed to Graves' ophthalmopathy.

V and J are TRBV6-2 or TRBV6-3 and TRBJ2-7; D is unclear. Per the germline V gene, CDR1 is MNHEY and CDR2 is SVGEGT. V was shortened by 2 bases and J by 2 bases, with 16 bases between the two germline ends. This CDR3 spans 16 amino acids. CDR3 coding DNA: TGTGCCAGCAGTTACGGGTGGGCGGAGCTGACCTACGAGCAGTACTTC. This codes for CASSYGWAELTYEQYF.

This clonotype appeared once. Lacking the conserved final phenylalanine or tryptophan, this CDR3 likely reflects a read error. The V and J genes are TRBV5-4 and TRBJ2-7, with 9 bases aligning to TRBD1. Germline trimming cut 0 bases from V and 5 bases from J; bases unmatched to any gene: 6. Germline CDR1 is SGHNT and CDR2 is YYREEE (reference sequence). The CDR3 is made up of 15 amino acids. As DNA, the CDR3 is TGTGCCAGCAGCTTGGCCGGGACAGGGATGAACGAGCAGTACCTC. Translating it yields CASSLAGTGMNEQYL.

This clonotype was recorded at least ten times. This chain connects TRBV27 to TRBJ2-7; D unresolved. V lost 5 bases and J lost 1, with 9 bases in between. The germline V gene encodes CDR1 MNHEY and CDR2 SMNVEV (reference sequence). The CDR3 runs to 13 residues. CDR3 region: CASSPSSSYEQYF. For the CDR3, the DNA is TGTGCCAGCAGTCCGTCCTCTTCCTACGAGCAGTACTTC.

This clonotype has a count of ten or more. The V gene is TRBV28, the J gene TRBJ2-2, with D tentatively TRBD2 (6 bases). Germline assignment: CDR1 MDHEN and CDR2 SYDVKM. The CDR3 extends over 16 amino acids. The V gene lost 6 bases and the J gene lost 4 bases, with 18 bases spanning the gap. CDR3 region: CASRPPLNSGTGELFF. CDR3 DNA sequence: TGTGCCAGCAGGCCCCCCTTGAATAGCGGCACCGGGGAGCTGTTTTTT.

This clonotype was observed many times. The V call is TRBV7-3, the J call TRBJ2-1, with 11 bases lining up with TRBD2. The germline V gene encodes CDR1 SGHTA and CDR2 FQGTGA. CDR3 length: 13 amino acids. Trimming at V came to 2 bases and at J to 14 bases, leaving 5 bases not matched to a gene. This CDR3 reads CASSLELAGEKFF. As DNA, the CDR3 is TGTGCCAGCAGCTTAGAACTAGCGGGGGAGAAGTTCTTC.

This clonotype was recorded many times. V usage is TRBV11-2 and J usage is TRBJ2-2, with D uncertain. Germline V CDR1 and CDR2: SGHAT, FQNNGV. Trimming took 1 base from V and 6 from J, leaving 9 bases between them. The CDR3 runs to 14 residues. The CDR3 bases are TGTGCCAGCAGCTTAGTCTCGTTCCCCGGGGAGCTGTTTTTT. This codes for CASSLVSFPGELFF.

This clonotype was picked up many times. CDR3 coding DNA: TGTGCCAGCAGTCCCTGGGGGGCAGGAAATCAGCCCCAGCATTTT. Protein product: CASSPWGAGNQPQHF. The chain has TRBV6-1 and TRBJ1-5; possible D gene TRBD1, 6 bases. This CDR3 spans 15 amino acids. Germline V CDR1 and CDR2: MNHNS, SASEGT. V lost 5 bases and J lost 4, with 15 bases in between.

This clonotype has ten or more counts. V and J are TRBV6-1 and TRBJ2-7; TRBD1 matches 11 bases. Germline V gene lookup returns CDR1 MNHNS and CDR2 SASEGT. The CDR3 runs to 15 residues. J was trimmed by 3 bases and V by 5 bases; bases with no gene match: 6. CDR3 protein: CASSYGTGGGYEQYF. The CDR3 DNA follows: TGTGCCAGCAGTTATGGGACAGGGGGAGGCTACGAGCAGTACTTC.

This clonotype was detected ten times or more. The gene calls are TRBV29-1 and TRBJ2-1, with TRBD1 identical over 12 bases. The CDR3 runs 18 residues. Germline CDR1 and CDR2: SQVTM and ANQGSEA. The ends lost 2 bases at V and 7 bases at J; junction bases unmatched: 15. This CDR3 is CSVEPGGGQGADWNEQFF. CDR3 DNA sequence: TGCAGCGTTGAACCTGGGGGGGGACAGGGGGCGGATTGGAATGAGCAGTTCTTC.

This clonotype has ten or more counts. The chain joins TRBV20-1 to TRBJ2-1; 9 bases are shared with TRBD1. Trimming at V came to 4 bases and at J to 7 bases, leaving 8 bases not matched to a gene. In germline, CDR1 is DFQATT, CDR2 SNEGSKA (reference sequence). This CDR3 contains 14 residues. The CDR3, as DNA: TGCAGTGCTACGACAGGGGGATTGGGGAATGAGCAGTTCTTC. Protein product: CSATTGGLGNEQFF.

Ten or more counts support this clonotype. The V gene is TRBV18, the J gene TRBJ2-5; D is possibly TRBD2 (6 bases). V shed 1 base and J shed 7 bases, with 7 bases lying between them. This CDR3 spans 12 amino acids. Germline loops: CDR1 KGHSH, CDR2 LQKENI. Here the CDR3 reads CASSPQGGTQYF. The DNA of the CDR3 is TGTGCCAGCTCACCACAGGGAGGGACCCAGTACTTC.

In this sample, this clonotype turned up a few times. The chain is built from TRBV20-1 and TRBJ2-7; possible D gene TRBD2, 6 bases. This CDR3 is 13 amino acids long. Germline V gene lookup returns CDR1 DFQATT and CDR2 SNEGSKA (reference sequence). V dropped 6 bases and J dropped 3 bases, with 15 bases sitting between them. CDR3 residues: CSATDGRNYEQYF. The CDR3 DNA reads as TGCAGTGCCACGGACGGGAGAAACTACGAGCAGTACTTC.

The chain joins TRBV20-1 to TRBJ2-1; 7 bases agree with TRBD2. This CDR3 region has 14 residues. Trimming at V came to 3 bases and at J to 4 bases, leaving 6 bases not matched to a gene. Germline values: CDR1 DFQATT, CDR2 SNEGSKA (reference sequence). The CDR3 here is CSARTGGTYNEQFF. Written as DNA, the CDR3 is TGCAGTGCTAGGACCGGGGGGACTTACAATGAGCAGTTCTTC.

The chain couples TRBV11-2 to TRBJ2-7; 9 bases fit TRBD1. The junction had 5 bases not matched to a gene; V was cut back by 5 bases and J by 3 bases. Germline V gene lookup returns CDR1 SGHAT and CDR2 FQNNGV. This CDR3 has 14 residues. CDR3 sequence (DNA): TGTGCCAGCAGCCGGGGGACAGGGATCTACGAGCAGTACTTC. Amino acid sequence: CASSRGTGIYEQYF.

The sample holds many counts of this clonotype. The chain links TRBV27 to TRBJ2-5; maybe TRBD1 (6 bases). V lost 5 bases, J lost 4 bases, and 17 bases lay in between. Germline V gene sequence: CDR1 MNHEY, CDR2 SMNVEV (reference sequence). This CDR3 has 15 amino acids. CDR3 sequence: CASSPDRSITETQYF. The CDR3 DNA sequence: TGTGCCAGCAGTCCGGACAGATCCATCACAGAGACCCAGTACTTC.

The chain links TRBV11-2 to TRBJ2-3, with 11 nucleotides matching TRBD2. Unmatched junction bases numbered 7, after V lost 5 bases and J lost 6 bases. Germline-derived CDR1 and CDR2 are SGHAT and FQNNGV. There are 15 residues in the CDR3. The CDR3 sequence: CASSPRTSGSDTQYF. In DNA form, the CDR3 reads TGTGCCAGCAGCCCCCGGACTAGCGGGTCTGATACGCAGTATTTT.

This clonotype was seen at least ten times. The chain combines TRBV7-9 with TRBJ1-4; TRBD1 aligns across 8 bases. The CDR3 covers 18 residues. V shed 3 bases and J 4 bases; nucleotides not matched to a gene: 13. Germline loops: CDR1 SEHNR, CDR2 FQNEAQ (reference sequence). The CDR3 sequence: CASSLIEAGTGDNEKLFF. The CDR3 DNA reads TGTGCCAGCAGCTTGATAGAAGCCGGGACAGGTGATAATGAAAAACTGTTTTTT. Using reference TRBV7-9 and TRBJ1-4 for the parts outside the CDR3, the full variable domain is DTGVSQNPRHKITKRGQNVTFRCDPISEHNRLYWYRQTLGQGPEFLTYFQNEAQLEKSRLLSDRFSAERPKGSFSTLEIQRTEQGDSAMYLCASSLIEAGTGDNEKLFFGSGTQLSVL.

This clonotype was recorded at least ten times. J is TRBJ2-7 and V is TRBV27; no reliable D call. V lost 2 bases and J 3 bases, leaving 8 bases between the germline ends. The CDR3 extends over 13 amino acids. Germline V lookup: CDR1 MNHEY, CDR2 SMNVEV (reference sequence). CDR3 coding DNA: TGTGCCAGCAGTTTAGGGGTTCTCTACGAGCAGTACTTC. Translated: CASSLGVLYEQYF.

The chain carries TRBV5-8 and TRBJ2-2; 9 bases align to TRBD1. The CDR3 extends over 17 amino acids. Per the germline V gene, CDR1 is SGHTS and CDR2 is YDEGEE. V lost 5 bases to trimming and J lost 4 bases; unmatched junction nucleotides: 12. Here the CDR3 reads CASRLGMGQGPTGELFF. The CDR3 DNA reads TGTGCCAGCAGGCTTGGAATGGGACAGGGACCCACCGGGGAGCTGTTTTTT.

This clonotype was observed many times. V and J are TRBV12-3 or TRBV12-4 and TRBJ2-3; D call uncertain. Trimming shortened V by 7 bases and J by 2 bases, and 13 bases separated the two germline ends. The CDR3 consists of 14 residues. DNA for the CDR3: TGTGCCAGCAAAGCGTGGGCGGCCACAGATACGCAGTATTTT. This gives the protein CASKAWAATDTQYF.

This clonotype was recorded at least ten times. The rearrangement links TRBV10-3 to TRBJ2-1, with TRBD2 identical over 10 bases. CDR3 length equals 13 residues. Trimming at V came to 6 bases and at J to 5 bases, leaving 1 base not matched to a gene. Germline V gene lookup returns CDR1 ENHRY and CDR2 SYGVKD. CDR3 sequence: CAISGTSDNEQFF. Written as DNA, the CDR3 is TGTGCCATCAGCGGGACTAGCGACAATGAGCAGTTCTTC.

Only one count was recorded for this clonotype. The chain carries TRBV19 and TRBJ1-5; 8 bases fit TRBD1. The CDR3 has 18 amino acids. Trimming removed 7 bases from V and 0 bases from J; junction bases left unmatched: 14. Germline CDR1 and CDR2: LNHDA and SQIVND (reference sequence). The CDR3: CASNQAGGSSYSNQPQHF. DNA for the CDR3: TGTGCCAGTAATCAGGCAGGGGGCAGTTCCTATAGCAATCAGCCCCAGCATTTT. The full variable domain, with the rest looked up from reference TRBV19 and TRBJ1-5, is DGGITQSPKYLFRKEGQNVTLSCEQNLNHDAMYWYRQDPGQGLRLIYYSQIVNDFQKGDIAEGYSVSREKKESFPLTVTSAQKNPTAFYLCASNQAGGSSYSNQPQHFGDGTRLSIL.

The table lists this clonotype with many counts. A junction boundary mismatches the germline segment, possibly from a read error. The J gene is TRBJ1-6, the V gene TRBV18; unclear D gene. This CDR3 contains 16 residues. CDR1 is KGHSH, CDR2 LQKENI, per germline. The CDR3 sequence: CASSPLDPGYNSPFHF. The CDR3 DNA follows: TGTGCCAGCTCACCTCTCGACCCGGGGTATAATTCACCCTTCCACTTT. Complete variable domain (other parts from reference TRBV18 and TRBJ1-6): NAGVMQNPRHLVRRRGQEARLRCSPMKGHSHVYWYRQLPEEGLKFMVYLQKENIIDESGMPKERFSAEFPKEGPSILRIQQVVRGDSAAYFCASSPLDPGYNSPFHFGNGTRLTVT.

This clonotype appeared many times. The chain uses TRBV20-1 and TRBJ2-1; 8 bases are a match to TRBD2. The CDR3 length is 16 residues. J gave up 4 bases and V 0 bases, and 8 bases lay outside the gene matches. CDR1 DFQATT and CDR2 SNEGSKA come from the germline V gene (reference sequence). DNA for the CDR3: TGCAGTGCTAGAGATTCCGGGCGGGAGGATTACAATGAGCAGTTCTTC. Translating gives CSARDSGREDYNEQFF.

There are many counts of this clonotype. This rearrangement joins TRBV12-3 or TRBV12-4 to TRBJ2-7; D is unresolved. This CDR3 is 12 amino acids long. Trimming cost V 3 bases and J 3 bases, with 6 bases left between them. In nucleotides, the CDR3 is TGTGCCAGCAGTTTTTTCGGCTACGAGCAGTACTTC. Translating it yields CASSFFGYEQYF.